Following are 13 T cell receptor beta chains from one sample sequenced in a study of blood T cell repertoires in COVID-19. The method was immunoSEQ multiplex PCR; TCRdb's version includes in-frame clones alone and lacks a portion of them. The repertoire holds about 280,000 clones, with 85% as singletons. Sequencing was carried out using peripheral blood. These receptors came from a human donor in a cohort sampled during active COVID-19.

This rearrangement joins TRBV5-4 to TRBJ2-6; 8 positions agree with TRBD1. Germline V CDR1 and CDR2: SGHNT, YYREEE (reference sequence). Germline trimming cut 3 bases from V and 4 bases from J; bases unmatched to any gene: 9. This CDR3 contains 17 residues. The CDR3 DNA sequence: TGTGCCAGCAGCTCCCGGACAGGGTCTAACGGGGCCAACGTCCTGACTTTC. This encodes CASSSRTGSNGANVLTF.

The gene calls are TRBV28 and TRBJ2-1; 7 bases are shared with TRBD1. This CDR3 contains 15 residues. J gave up 1 base and V 8 bases, and 8 bases lay outside the gene matches. CDR1 is MDHEN, CDR2 SYDVKM, per germline. The CDR3 DNA is TGTGCCAGCGAAGGGACAGCCCCGTCCTACAATGAGCAGTTCTTC. Its protein is CASEGTAPSYNEQFF.

The V gene is TRBV3-1 (or the pseudogene TRBV3-2), the J gene TRBJ2-7; 8 nucleotides match TRBD2. The trim removed 5 bases at V and 8 bases at J, leaving 17 bases unmatched. The CDR3 sequence is 16 residues long. CDR1 and CDR2 (germline): LGHDT, YNNKEL (reference sequence). The CDR3 protein is CASSSQRNLGGRKQYF. The CDR3 DNA follows: TGTGCCAGCAGCTCCCAACGTAATCTGGGCGGGAGGAAGCAGTACTTC.

The chain uses TRBV5-1 and TRBJ1-2; D is possibly TRBD1 (6 bases). The CDR3 has 15 amino acids. V dropped 4 bases and J dropped 4 bases, with 17 bases sitting between them. CDR1 is SGHRS, CDR2 YFSETQ, per germline. CDR3: CASSLNDRTFYGYTF. The CDR3 DNA reads as TGCGCCAGCAGCCTCAACGACAGGACATTCTATGGCTACACCTTC.

This clone was detected only a few times. V and J are TRBV5-1 and TRBJ1-2; 7 bases fit TRBD1. This CDR3 region has 13 residues. V lost 4 bases to trimming and J lost 2 bases; unmatched junction nucleotides: 2. Germline-derived CDR1 and CDR2 are SGHRS and YFSETQ. Here the CDR3 DNA reads TGCGCCAGCAGCGTGACAGGGAACTATGGCTACACCTTC. Its translation is CASSVTGNYGYTF.

The rearrangement joins TRBV3-1 (or the pseudogene TRBV3-2) to TRBJ2-7; 7 positions agree with TRBD2. Germline CDR1 and CDR2: LGHDT and YNNKEL (reference sequence). The CDR3 is made up of 14 amino acids. Germline trimming cut 2 bases from V and 3 bases from J; bases unmatched to any gene: 4. CDR3 region: CASSQKGGSYEQYF. The CDR3 DNA sequence: TGTGCCAGCAGCCAAAAAGGCGGGAGCTACGAGCAGTACTTC.

V usage is TRBV6-1 and J usage is TRBJ1-1; the D is unclear. CDR1 is MNHNS and CDR2 is SASEGT in the germline V gene. This CDR3 region has 13 residues. Trimming cost V 2 bases and J 11 bases, with 15 bases left between them. CDR3 residues: CASSEWASSGAFF. The CDR3, as DNA: TGTGCCAGCAGTGAATGGGCCTCGTCGGGGGCTTTCTTT.

The J gene is TRBJ2-5, the V gene TRBV6-5, with D maybe TRBD2 (5 bases). The CDR3 contains 14 residues. Germline CDR1 is MNHEY and CDR2 is SVGAGI. The ends were cut back, 7 bases at V and 2 bases at J, with 14 bases in the middle. The CDR3 spells CASTTGNVQETQYF. In nucleotides, the CDR3 is TGTGCCAGCACAACGGGAAACGTACAAGAGACCCAGTACTTC.

V usage is TRBV29-1 and J usage is TRBJ2-3; maybe TRBD2 (6 bases). Germline V gives CDR1 SQVTM, CDR2 ANQGSEA. Trimming left V 4 bases short and J 1 base short, with 12 bases between. The CDR3 has 14 residues. The CDR3, as DNA: TGCAGCGTTGGGGTCGCGGGACGCACAGATACGCAGTATTTT. Its translation: CSVGVAGRTDTQYF.

This sequence joins TRBV7-2 and TRBJ1-6; unclear D gene. Looked up from germline, CDR1 is SGHTA and CDR2 is FQGNSA. Trimming took off 0 bases at V and 7 bases at J, with 10 bases between the two ends. This CDR3 has 15 residues. The CDR3 is CASSLATGGNSPLHF. The CDR3 DNA reads TGTGCCAGCAGCTTAGCGACGGGAGGCAATTCACCCCTCCACTTT.

The chain carries TRBV15 and TRBJ2-2; 7 bases agree with TRBD1. The J segment lost 4 bases and the V segment lost 1 base, leaving 3 bases of the junction unmatched. The CDR3 consists of 15 residues. Germline-derived CDR1 and CDR2 are LNHNV and YYDKDF (reference sequence). CDR3 residues: CATSRAGQPTGELFF. CDR3 DNA: TGTGCCACCAGCAGAGCGGGACAGCCCACCGGGGAGCTGTTTTTT. Based on the CDR3 plus reference TRBV15 and TRBJ2-2, the full variable domain is DAMVIQNPRYQVTQFGKPVTLSCSQTLNHNVMYWYQQKSSQAPKLLFHYYDKDFNNEADTPDNFQSRRPNTSFCFLDIRSPGLGDTAMYLCATSRAGQPTGELFFGEGSRLTVL.

This chain joins TRBV19 and TRBJ1-5; 9 bases agree with TRBD1. Germline values: CDR1 LNHDA, CDR2 SQIVND (reference sequence). The J segment lost 3 bases and the V segment lost 7 bases, leaving 10 bases of the junction unmatched. CDR3 size: 16 residues. The chain's CDR3 is CASILGGTGNNQPQHF. The CDR3 DNA sequence: TGTGCCAGTATCCTGGGAGGGACAGGGAACAATCAGCCCCAGCATTTT. Variable domain in full (rest from reference TRBV19 and TRBJ1-5): DGGITQSPKYLFRKEGQNVTLSCEQNLNHDAMYWYRQDPGQGLRLIYYSQIVNDFQKGDIAEGYSVSREKKESFPLTVTSAQKNPTAFYLCASILGGTGNNQPQHFGDGTRLSIL.

V usage is TRBV5-5 and J usage is TRBJ2-5; D gene uncertain. Germline loops: CDR1 SGHKS, CDR2 YYEKEE (reference sequence). V shed 0 bases and J shed 2 bases, with 8 bases lying between them. The CDR3 has 14 amino acids. CDR3 nucleotides: TGTGCCAGCAGCTTGGAGGCGGCTCAAGAGACCCAGTACTTC. This sequence encodes CASSLEAAQETQYF.